Below are 27 T cell receptor beta chains sequenced from a single sample in a study of T cells in Graves' hyperthyroidism and ophthalmopathy. There were TCR beta CDR3 regions amplified from RNA transcripts. With the HTBI primer set, the TCR CDR3 went through a first round of RT-PCR. A single record per CDR3 protein comes from TCRdb applying MiXCR to the multiplex PCR reads. This sample has about 360,000 distinct CDR3 sequences, with approximately 13% found just once. Sequenced sample: blood. The receptors come from a woman younger than 30 with Graves' hyperthyroidism.

This clonotype appeared many times. The chain joins TRBV28 to TRBJ1-2; D gene unclear. The CDR3 is 12 residues long. Germline CDR1 MDHEN, CDR2 SYDVKM. V dropped 8 bases and J dropped 3 bases, with 10 bases sitting between them. CDR3 protein: CASGVQDYGYTF. CDR3 nucleotides: TGTGCCAGCGGTGTACAAGACTATGGCTACACCTTC.

This clonotype appeared many times. This rearrangement joins TRBV29-1 to TRBJ2-3; D is undetermined. This CDR3 contains 14 residues. The germline gives CDR1 SQVTM, CDR2 ANQGSEA. CDR3 region: CTAPGPTNTDTQYF. The CDR3 DNA reads TGCACCGCCCCGGGCCCGACGAACACAGATACGCAGTATTTT.

There are many counts of this clonotype. This chain connects TRBV28 to TRBJ1-4; D call uncertain. Germline assignment: CDR1 MDHEN and CDR2 SYDVKM. This CDR3 region has 14 residues. V was cut by 2 bases and J by 4 bases, with 8 bases left in between. The CDR3 sequence is CASSLVSYNEKLFF. The DNA for the CDR3 is TGTGCCAGCAGTTTAGTCAGTTATAATGAAAAACTGTTTTTT.

V usage is TRBV20-1 and J usage is TRBJ2-7; 7 bases fit TRBD1. Germline trimming cut 5 bases from V and 3 bases from J; bases unmatched to any gene: 4. The CDR3 is 12 amino acids. CDR1 and CDR2 from the germline V gene are DFQATT and SNEGSKA (reference sequence). Here the CDR3 DNA reads TGCAGTGCTTGGACAGGTATCTACGAGCAGTACTTC. Translating it yields CSAWTGIYEQYF.

This chain connects TRBV24-1 to TRBJ2-7, with D perhaps TRBD1 or TRBD2 (5 bases each). The CDR3 sequence is 14 residues long. The V and J ends lost 3 bases and 5 bases respectively, with 13 bases between them. Germline V gene lookup returns CDR1 KGHDR and CDR2 SFDVKD. The CDR3 region has the DNA TGTGCCACCAGTGATCCGGGGACCGCGCACGAGCAGTACTTC. Translated: CATSDPGTAHEQYF.

A few counts support this clonotype. The chain combines TRBV19 with TRBJ2-1; the D is unclear. Trimming removed 4 bases from V and 9 bases from J, with 19 bases in between. Germline V gene sequence: CDR1 LNHDA, CDR2 SQIVND (reference sequence). There are 15 residues in the CDR3. The CDR3: CASSNQERSSGEQFF. CDR3 coding DNA: TGTGCCAGTAGTAATCAAGAGAGGTCGTCGGGTGAGCAGTTCTTC.

This clonotype was recorded at least ten times. This chain connects TRBV6-1 to TRBJ2-7; D unclear. Germline values: CDR1 MNHNS, CDR2 SASEGT. Trimming took off 5 bases at V and 6 bases at J, with 20 bases between the two ends. CDR3 size: 15 residues. This CDR3 is CASSSDAMGVSEQYF. CDR3 DNA: TGTGCCAGCAGTTCAGATGCCATGGGCGTTTCCGAGCAGTACTTC.

This clonotype occurred many times. The V call is TRBV18, the J call TRBJ1-2; no clear D gene. There are 13 residues in the CDR3. V was clipped by 6 bases and J by 2 bases, with 10 bases between them. Germline CDR1 reads KGHSH; CDR2 reads LQKENI. The CDR3 here is CASSPEGNYGYTF. The CDR3 nucleotides are TGTGCCAGCTCGCCCGAAGGAAACTATGGCTACACCTTC.

This clonotype was found many times. This sequence joins TRBV6-1 and TRBJ1-4; TRBD1 is a possible D gene (5 bases). Looked up from germline, CDR1 is MNHNS and CDR2 is SASEGT. The ends were cut back, 6 bases at V and 4 bases at J, with 9 bases in the middle. The CDR3 is 13 residues long. The CDR3 coding sequence is TGTGCCAGCAGGGACACGCTTAATGAAAAACTGTTTTTT. Amino acids: CASRDTLNEKLFF.

This clonotype was recorded a few times. The chain couples TRBV19 to TRBJ2-6; weak D call: TRBD1 (6 bases). The CDR3 has 16 amino acids. The germline CDR1 and CDR2 sequences are LNHDA and SQIVND (reference sequence). The germline V and J ends were trimmed by 6 bases and 0 bases, with 12 bases remaining between them. The DNA of the CDR3 is TGTGCCAGTAGCCAGGGGCTTAGCTCTGGGGCCAACGTCCTGACTTTC. It specifies CASSQGLSSGANVLTF.

This clonotype was detected many times. This sequence joins TRBV28 and TRBJ1-1; D is undetermined. V shed 5 bases and J shed 0 bases, with 13 bases lying between them. The CDR3 is 15 amino acids. Germline assignment: CDR1 MDHEN and CDR2 SYDVKM. CDR3: CASSPLRRMNTEAFF. The CDR3 DNA sequence: TGTGCCAGCAGTCCTCTGCGTAGGATGAACACTGAAGCTTTCTTT.

This clonotype appeared many times. One junction end does not reproduce the germline sequence, and a read error may be involved. As DNA, the CDR3 is TGCAGTCCTAGATGGACAGGGGGCTACGAGCAGTACTTC. Its translation is CSPRWTGGYEQYF. This sequence joins TRBV20-1 and TRBJ2-7; 10 nucleotides align to TRBD1. Germline CDR1 and CDR2: DFQATT and SNEGSKA (reference sequence). The CDR3 contains 13 residues.

At least ten counts were recorded for this clonotype. The chain employs TRBV9 and TRBJ2-7; 13 positions match TRBD2. V dropped 3 bases and J dropped 4; count of bases not matched to a gene: 13. The CDR3 has 18 residues. CDR1 is SGDLS and CDR2 is YYNGEE in the germline V gene. CDR3 sequence (DNA): TGTGCCAGCAGCGCCGGACTAGCGGGAGAAGGGGCCCCTTACGAGCAGTACTTC. Translating it yields CASSAGLAGEGAPYEQYF.

This clonotype occurred many times. The rearrangement links TRBV4-1 to TRBJ2-1; D unclear. CDR1 is MGHRA and CDR2 is YSYEKL in the germline V gene. The CDR3 extends over 15 amino acids. Trimming shortened V by 2 bases and J by 2 bases, and 10 bases separated the two germline ends. The CDR3 loop is CASSQSRVPYNEQFF. The CDR3 DNA sequence: TGCGCCAGCAGCCAATCACGGGTTCCCTACAATGAGCAGTTCTTC.

The chain has TRBV6-2 or TRBV6-3 and TRBJ2-7; D unresolved. Germline loops: CDR1 MNHEY, CDR2 SVGEGT. The V end was cut by 10 bases, the J end by 4 bases, with 11 bases between. The CDR3 runs to 11 residues. Written as DNA, the CDR3 is TGTGCCACCACGGGCGGATACGAGCAGTACTTC. It encodes CATTGGYEQYF.

This clonotype was counted ten times or more. The rearrangement joins TRBV28 to TRBJ2-7; D remains unclear. Germline CDR1 reads MDHEN; CDR2 reads SYDVKM. Trimming took off 2 bases at V and 2 bases at J, with 7 bases between the two ends. This CDR3 has 13 residues. CDR3 DNA: TGTGCCAGCAGTTTAAATATGGCCTACGAGCAGTACTTC. Amino acid sequence: CASSLNMAYEQYF.

This clonotype was recorded many times. V usage is TRBV13 and J usage is TRBJ2-1, with 10 nucleotides matching TRBD1. The germline V gene encodes CDR1 PRHDT and CDR2 FYEKMQ (reference sequence). The CDR3 spans 15 residues. J was trimmed by 3 bases and V by 5 bases; bases with no gene match: 4. The CDR3 reads CASSAGTGVYNEQFF. CDR3 in DNA: TGTGCCAGCAGCGCCGGGACAGGGGTCTACAATGAGCAGTTCTTC.

This clonotype occurred a few times. V gene TRBV7-9 combines with J gene TRBJ1-1; perhaps TRBD1 as D (6 bases). The CDR3 covers 15 residues. With 5 bases removed from V and 0 bases from J, the gap between germline ends came to 13 bases. The V gene's germline CDR1 is SEHNR and CDR2 FQNEAQ (reference sequence). The CDR3 loop reads CASSPPDRMNTEAFF. For the CDR3, the DNA is TGTGCCAGCAGCCCGCCGGACAGAATGAACACTGAAGCTTTCTTT. The full variable domain, completed using reference TRBV7-9 and TRBJ1-1, is DTGVSQNPRHKITKRGQNVTFRCDPISEHNRLYWYRQTLGQGPEFLTYFQNEAQLEKSRLLSDRFSAERPKGSFSTLEIQRTEQGDSAMYLCASSPPDRMNTEAFFGQGTRLTVV.

This clonotype was seen more than once but under ten times. This chain joins TRBV9 and TRBJ2-3; 10 bases agree with TRBD1. CDR3 size: 16 residues. V was clipped by 4 bases and J by 0 bases; unmatched bases: 5. Per the germline V gene, CDR1 is SGDLS and CDR2 is YYNGEE. The chain's CDR3 is CASSPRQGASTDTQYF. The CDR3 coding sequence is TGTGCCAGCAGCCCCCGACAGGGGGCTAGCACAGATACGCAGTATTTT.

This clonotype was picked up a small number of times. V gene TRBV4-1 combines with J gene TRBJ2-7, with 7 nucleotides matching TRBD1. The trim removed 4 bases at V and 3 bases at J, leaving 12 bases unmatched. Germline assignment: CDR1 MGHRA and CDR2 YSYEKL. This CDR3 region has 16 residues. In nucleotides, the CDR3 is TGCGCCAGCAGCCCGTCATTAGGGGGCGCGAGCTACGAGCAGTACTTC. This gives the protein CASSPSLGGASYEQYF.

This clonotype was counted at least ten times. V usage is TRBV7-3 and J usage is TRBJ2-1, with 10 nucleotides matching TRBD2. Germline assignment: CDR1 SGHTA and CDR2 FQGTGA. With V trimmed by 5 bases and J by 6 bases, 7 bases remained unmatched. The CDR3 covers 15 residues. This chain's CDR3 is CASSPRASGSNEQFF. The DNA for the CDR3 is TGTGCCAGCAGCCCGCGGGCTAGCGGGAGCAATGAGCAGTTCTTC.

This clonotype was seen repeatedly, ten times or more. This sequence joins TRBV6-5 and TRBJ1-4; D might be TRBD1 (6 bases). V gave up 0 bases and J gave up 3 bases, with 11 bases separating them. The germline CDR1 and CDR2 sequences are MNHEY and SVGAGI. The length of the CDR3 is 16 residues. The CDR3 nucleotides read TGTGCCAGCAGTTACTCGCGGACAGAATCTAATGAAAAACTGTTTTTT. This encodes CASSYSRTESNEKLFF.

There are many counts of this clonotype. The gene calls are TRBV6-2 or TRBV6-3 and TRBJ2-1; 8 nucleotides align to TRBD2. The V segment lost 8 bases and the J segment 8 bases; nucleotides outside the gene matches: 8. The V gene's germline CDR1 is MNHEY and CDR2 SVGEGT. The length of the CDR3 is 13 residues. CDR3 loop: CASRLAGDDEQFF. The CDR3 nucleotides are TGTGCCAGCCGCCTAGCGGGTGACGATGAGCAGTTCTTC.

Comment on this clonotype: This clone may be a read error of a much larger clone one base away. The chain is built from TRBV20-1 and TRBJ2-5; 8 bases align to TRBD2. The end of the DNA is better explained by TRBJ2-1, so the J call may be wrong. CDR3 size: 13 residues. Germline V gene data show CDR1 as DFQATT and CDR2 as SNEGSKA (reference sequence). The CDR3 spells CSASGRAGETQFF. In DNA form, the CDR3 reads TGCAGTGCTAGCGGGAGGGCCGGGGAGACCCAGTTCTTC.

This clonotype was observed at least ten times. The chain uses TRBV18 and TRBJ1-2; 9 bases are shared with TRBD1. Germline CDR1 KGHSH, CDR2 LQKENI. This CDR3 comprises 13 residues. Unmatched junction bases numbered 3, after V lost 3 bases and J lost 7 bases. CDR3 nucleotides: TGTGCCAGCTCACCTCCGGGACAGGGTGGCTACACCTTC. The encoded protein is CASSPPGQGGYTF.

The rearrangement links TRBV19 to TRBJ2-6; 7 bases agree with TRBD2. The CDR3 loop spans 18 amino acids. V dropped 5 bases and J dropped 0; count of bases not matched to a gene: 10. Germline V CDR1 and CDR2: LNHDA, SQIVND (reference sequence). DNA of the CDR3: TGTGCCAGTAGTCTTGGTGGCCTAGCGGCCTCTGGGGCCAACGTCCTGACTTTC. Its protein is CASSLGGLAASGANVLTF.

This clonotype came up many times. The V call is TRBV24-1, the J call TRBJ2-7; 10 nucleotides agree with TRBD2. This CDR3 has 14 amino acids. The V and J ends lost 3 bases and 5 bases, in that order; junction bases with no gene match: 3. CDR1 KGHDR and CDR2 SFDVKD come from the germline V gene. The CDR3 DNA reads as TGTGCCACCAGTGATCCTAGCGGGAGCCACGAGCAGTACTTC. It is translated as CATSDPSGSHEQYF.